This TCR beta chain was profiled in a study of blood T cell repertoires in COVID-19 (dated by TCRdb to about 2020). Background on the whole study: The collaborator samples originated in the United States, Italy and Spain and spanned the acute and convalescent phases of COVID-19. The prospective study material was composed of cDNA or gDNA derived from T cells, B-cell-depleted T cells, or PBMCs. Subjects who had been exposed to COVID-19, were actively infected with it, or had recovered from it provided the deeply sampled blood TCRbeta repertoires that made up the dataset. The repertoires were released in a freely available public database meant as a resource for research on the immune response to SARS-CoV-2. The samples were drawn from two sources: the first 160 participants of the ongoing ImmuneRACE study, and 1,254 subjects contributed by 6 global collaborators. The sample metadata nearly always contained a de-identified subject ID, COVID-19 status, age in years and sex. Where available, HLA class I and class II types were taken from metadata supplied by the sample provider and were not determined by assay-based typing.

As to this clone: No antigen is known for it. The input lacks base qualities; no much larger clone sits a single base away.

Clipping removes 4 bases from V and 5 bases from J, with 4 as the unmatched junction base count. CDR1 and CDR2 (LNHNV, YYDKDF) derive from the germline V gene (reference sequence). Taken from cysteine to phenylalanine, the CDR3 has 13 residues. This entry keeps only the CDR3 DNA: 39 bases, framed from base 1. TCRbeta CDR3 regions were amplified from genomic DNA by means of the immunoSEQ Assay, a bias-controlled multiplex PCR. In the original analysis: The number of nucleated cells in each sample was estimated from the amplification of reference gene primers within the assay. To quantify the absolute abundance of each unique TCRbeta CDR3 rearrangement, sequence reads were collapsed and filtered. For each sample, productive Simpson clonality was calculated by taking the square root of Simpson's diversity index across productive rearrangements. TCRdb took over this immuneACCESS table, retaining in-frame rearrangements with V and J assigned. Such tables are incomplete; in checked studies, under half of the missing clones stem from an unresolved V gene, and the remainder is unexplained. V and J calls and clone size are those listed in that table; D and trimming were worked out from the DNA. The sample yields fewer than 450,000 clones; approximately 91% were counted once. The biggest ten clones account for roughly 6.6% of the sample.

Broad study findings and their caveats: Clinical and demographic metadata were provided uncurated, with the amount varying by source and participant.

In Seattle, one collaborating source enrolled patients while the infection was active and tracked those patients longitudinally over the course of disease. Collaborating institutions collected whole blood in K2EDTA tubes following their own protocols. For TCRbeta analysis, collaborators shipped samples in one of three forms: frozen whole blood, isolated PBMCs, or DNA extracted from either of those sample types. The TCR sequence derives from a woman between 65 and 79 years old with COVID-19, enrolled during active disease. Recombination joined TRBV15 with TRBJ2-7, and 8 junction bases match TRBD1. Sequenced: peripheral blood. The nucleotide sequence is TGTGCCACCAGCATTACGACAGGGGACGAGCAGTACTTC. The resulting protein is CATSITTGDEQYF. The full variable domain, with segments outside the CDR3 supplied by the reference TRBV15 and TRBJ2-7 proteins, appears as DAMVIQNPRYQVTQFGKPVTLSCSQTLNHNVMYWYQQKSSQAPKLLFHYYDKDFNNEADTPDNFQSRRPNTSFCFLDIRSPGLGDTAMYLCATSITTGDEQYFGPGTRLTVT.